This record concerns one T cell receptor (beta chain) sequence. Its matching antigen is unknown. This CDR3 has 14 amino acids. Trimming removed 9 bases from V and 4 bases from J, with 15 bases in between. Germline assignment: CDR1 MNHEY and CDR2 SVGAGI. Assay used: immunoSEQ multiplex PCR; TCRdb lists only in-frame clones, some missing. The sample includes under 95,000 clones, roughly nine tenths of them seen just once. This entry belongs to a study of T cell responses to AZD1222 COVID-19 vaccine. Study at large: The study pooled second doses at about 4 or about 12 weeks. General study points: Unmutated regions of variants are reportedly targeted by nearly half of spike-specific TCRs. Vaccine-related CD4 TCRs covered spike, predominating at 160-218 and 743-854. Baseline seropositives among AZD1222 recipients totaled only five to seven.

The rearrangement links TRBV6-5 to TRBJ1-4; D is undetermined. The sequencing here drew on peripheral blood, taken on day 0 of AZD1222 vaccination. The sequence derives from an adult in good health. Here the CDR3 reads CASQARAVNEKLFF. CDR3 nucleotides: TGTGCCAGTCAGGCAAGAGCGGTTAATGAAAAACTGTTTTTT.